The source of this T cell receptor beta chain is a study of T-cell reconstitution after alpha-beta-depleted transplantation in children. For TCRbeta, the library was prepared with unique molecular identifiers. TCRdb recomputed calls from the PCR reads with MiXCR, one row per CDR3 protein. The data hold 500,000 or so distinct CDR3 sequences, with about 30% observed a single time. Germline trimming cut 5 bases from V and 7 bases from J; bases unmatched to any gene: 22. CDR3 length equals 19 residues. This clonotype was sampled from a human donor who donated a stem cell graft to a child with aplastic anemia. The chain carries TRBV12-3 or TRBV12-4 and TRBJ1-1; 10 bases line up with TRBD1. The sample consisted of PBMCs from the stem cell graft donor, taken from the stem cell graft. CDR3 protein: CASSPYQIYRDRGRIEAFF. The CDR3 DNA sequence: TGTGCCAGCAGTCCTTACCAGATTTACCGGGACAGGGGACGAATTGAAGCTTTCTTT.